This entry lists 29 T cell receptor beta chains sequenced from one sample in a study of CD8 T cells in ankylosing spondylitis (dated by TCRdb to about 2017). What the authors observed across the whole study: A TCR beta motif of seven or eight highly homologous amino acid variants appeared characteristic of blood from ankylosing spondylitis patients.

The library was made by 5' RACE. The listed sequencing device is Illumina HiSeq 2500. In-frame beta chains were kept once TCRdb had trimmed the public reads at Q25 with fastp and called clones with MiXCR. Every entry covers one CDR3 protein and lists the most common genes and DNA from its rows. The sample profile shows around 450,000 distinct CDR3 sequences; roughly 26% of them were found once. Of the sample, 0.89% is held by the ten largest clones. These receptors lack a known antigen. The sample consisted of blood, either unsorted or a sorted T cell fraction (not recorded which). These receptors were taken from a male donor with ankylosing spondylitis.

The chain employs TRBV5-6 and TRBJ2-1, with a tentative D call TRBD2 (5 bases). This CDR3 spans 16 amino acids. Trimming removed 1 base from V and 0 bases from J, with 11 bases in between. Germline-derived CDR1 and CDR2 are SGHDT and YYEEEE. The CDR3 DNA follows: TGTGCCAGCAGCTTGACCCCCAGCGGCTCCTACAATGAGCAGTTCTTC. Its translation is CASSLTPSGSYNEQFF.

The chain uses TRBV29-1 and TRBJ2-1; TRBD2 might be the D (5 bases). Germline assignment: CDR1 SQVTM and CDR2 ANQGSEA. Trimming shortened V by 6 bases and J by 0 bases, and 15 bases separated the two germline ends. The CDR3 totals 15 residues. CDR3 residues: CSVVSQEVSYNEQFF. The CDR3 region has the DNA TGCAGCGTGGTATCGCAGGAGGTCTCCTACAATGAGCAGTTCTTC.

The chain links TRBV5-1 to TRBJ2-3; 7 bases fit TRBD2. The V and J ends lost 4 bases and 4 bases, in that order; junction bases with no gene match: 12. This CDR3 is 16 amino acids long. Germline lookup yields CDR1 SGHRS and CDR2 YFSETQ. The CDR3 protein is CASSPAWGGSPDTQYF. As DNA, the CDR3 is TGCGCCAGCAGCCCCGCATGGGGCGGGAGCCCAGATACGCAGTATTTT.

In this sample, this clonotype turned up many times. V is TRBV7-2 and J is TRBJ2-1, with D possibly TRBD2 on 5 matching bases. V lost 5 bases and J 6 bases, leaving 17 bases between the germline ends. The CDR3 is 15 residues long. The germline V gene encodes CDR1 SGHTA and CDR2 FQGNSA. CDR3 protein: CASSQTRYGSNEQFF. The CDR3 coding sequence is TGTGCCAGCAGCCAAACTAGGTATGGTTCCAATGAGCAGTTCTTC.

The chain employs TRBV5-1 and TRBJ1-1, with D unresolved. The germline V and J ends were trimmed by 0 bases and 8 bases, with 5 bases remaining between them. The CDR3 is 11 residues long. In germline, CDR1 is SGHRS, CDR2 YFSETQ. CDR3 bases: TGCGCCAGCAGCTTGGAAGAAGAAGCTTTCTTT. It translates to CASSLEEEAFF.

The V gene is TRBV12-3 or TRBV12-4, the J gene TRBJ2-7; TRBD2 aligns across 8 bases. The V and J ends lost 6 bases and 2 bases, in that order; junction bases with no gene match: 3. The CDR3 extends over 13 amino acids. The CDR3 coding sequence is TGTGCCAGCAGGCTCGGGAGGGCCTACGAGCAGTACTTC. Translating gives CASRLGRAYEQYF.

The rearrangement joins TRBV24-1 to TRBJ1-1, with 12 bases lining up with TRBD1. The germline V gene encodes CDR1 KGHDR and CDR2 SFDVKD. This CDR3 has 16 residues. V shed 9 bases, J shed 5 bases, and the junction held 12 bases outside the gene matches. The CDR3 DNA reads as TGTGCCACCTTCTATGGGACAGGGGGCGCTTGGACTGAAGCTTTCTTT. Its protein is CATFYGTGGAWTEAFF.

This clonotype was seen more than once but under ten times. The V gene is TRBV11-1, the J gene TRBJ1-6, with TRBD1 as a possible D gene (6 bases). V gave up 2 bases and J gave up 10 bases, with 27 bases separating them. CDR1 and CDR2 from the germline V gene are SGHAT and FQDESV (reference sequence). This CDR3 is built from 19 residues. DNA for the CDR3: TGTGCCAGCAGCTTACCCCCCACAGGGAAGCCAACCGATTGGTCACCCCTCCACTTT. Translated, it gives CASSLPPTGKPTDWSPLHF.

The chain joins TRBV11-1 to TRBJ2-1; 13 bases are shared with TRBD2. The J segment lost 0 bases and the V segment lost 1 base, leaving 6 bases of the junction unmatched. Germline CDR1 SGHAT, CDR2 FQDESV (reference sequence). CDR3 length: 19 residues. Written as DNA, the CDR3 is TGTGCCAGCAGCTTAGTAAGGACTAGCGGGAGCCCCTCCTACAATGAGCAGTTCTTC. The encoded protein is CASSLVRTSGSPSYNEQFF. The whole variable domain, filled in from reference TRBV11-1 and TRBJ2-1, reads EAEVAQSPRYKITEKSQAVAFWCDPISGHATLYWYRQILGQGPELLVQFQDESVVDDSQLPKDRFSAERLKGVDSTLKIQPAELGDSAMYLCASSLVRTSGSPSYNEQFFGPGTRLTVL.

This sequence joins TRBV20-1 and TRBJ2-5, with D tentatively TRBD2 (6 bases). The V and J ends lost 3 bases and 0 bases respectively, with 17 bases between them. CDR1 is DFQATT, CDR2 SNEGSKA, per germline (reference sequence). The CDR3 totals 16 residues. CDR3 nucleotides: TGCAGTGCTAGCGTCGGCGGCGGGGTGTACCAAGAGACCCAGTACTTC. Its protein product is CSASVGGGVYQETQYF.

The chain uses TRBV12-3 or TRBV12-4 and TRBJ2-1; the D gene is possibly TRBD1 (6 bases). Trimming took off 6 bases at V and 3 bases at J, with 15 bases between the two ends. The CDR3 covers 15 residues. CDR3 nucleotides: TGTGCCAGCAGCCCCGACAGGAAATACTACAATGAGCAGTTCTTC. It is translated as CASSPDRKYYNEQFF.

The chain recombines TRBV3-1 with TRBJ2-3; 11 nucleotides match TRBD2. This CDR3 comprises 17 residues. Germline trimming cut 3 bases from V and 6 bases from J; bases unmatched to any gene: 11. Germline CDR1 and CDR2: LGHDT and YNNKEL (reference sequence). This CDR3 reads CASSQSGTSGFRDTQYF. The DNA for the CDR3 is TGTGCCAGCAGCCAGTCTGGGACTAGCGGTTTCCGCGATACGCAGTATTTT.

This sequence joins TRBV5-5 and TRBJ1-1; no clear D. The CDR3 loop spans 15 amino acids. Between the trimmed V and J ends, which lost 1 base and 0 bases, there was a span of 10 bases. Germline CDR1 and CDR2: SGHKS and YYEKEE (reference sequence). The CDR3 reads CASSLFNRVNTEAFF. For the CDR3, the DNA is TGTGCCAGCAGCTTGTTTAACAGAGTGAACACTGAAGCTTTCTTT.

The V and J genes are TRBV7-2 and TRBJ2-4; 8 bases line up with TRBD1. The J segment lost 9 bases and the V segment lost 3 bases, leaving 10 bases of the junction unmatched. Germline V CDR1 and CDR2: SGHTA, FQGNSA. This CDR3 comprises 15 residues. CDR3 amino acids: CASSFDRGQVGIQYF. The CDR3 bases are TGTGCCAGCAGCTTCGACAGGGGCCAGGTGGGCATTCAGTACTTC.

The genes are TRBV5-1 and TRBJ1-5; tentative D call: TRBD1 (5 bases). CDR1 is SGHRS, CDR2 YFSETQ, per germline. The CDR3 length is 14 residues. V was clipped by 0 bases and J by 7 bases, with 11 bases between them. The CDR3 nucleotides read TGCGCCAGCAGCTTGGGTGGGGCCGAGCAGCCCCAGCATTTT. Translated: CASSLGGAEQPQHF.

The CDR3 DNA reads as TGTGCCAGCAGCCCCGACAGGGGATACGGGGAGCTGTTTTTT. Residues: CASSPDRGYGELFF. The V gene is TRBV11-2, the J gene TRBJ2-2, with TRBD1 matching 8 bases. Germline V gene data show CDR1 as SGHAT and CDR2 as FQNNGV. The CDR3 is 14 amino acids. J was trimmed by 7 bases and V by 5 bases; bases with no gene match: 6. Based on the CDR3 plus reference TRBV11-2 and TRBJ2-2, the full variable domain is EAGVAQSPRYKIIEKRQSVAFWCNPISGHATLYWYQQILGQGPKLLIQFQNNGVVDDSQLPKDRFSAERLKGVDSTLKIQPAKLEDSAVYLCASSPDRGYGELFFGEGSRLTVL.

This clonotype was seen more than once but under ten times. The chain couples TRBV12-3 or TRBV12-4 to TRBJ1-2; D might be TRBD1 (5 bases). This CDR3 is 13 amino acids long. Trimming removed 1 base from V and 8 bases from J, with 11 bases in between. The CDR3 spells CASSLGLRGGYTF. The CDR3 region has the DNA TGTGCCAGCAGTTTAGGGCTAAGGGGCGGCTACACCTTC.

The V call is TRBV29-1, the J call TRBJ1-1; tentative D call: TRBD1 (5 bases). The CDR3 consists of 13 residues. Looked up from germline, CDR1 is SQVTM and CDR2 is ANQGSEA. V was trimmed by 8 bases and J by 4 bases, leaving 17 bases between them. The CDR3 reads CSSEGLVGTEAFF. The CDR3 nucleotides read TGCAGCTCCGAGGGGCTGGTCGGCACTGAAGCTTTCTTT.

V and J are TRBV2 and TRBJ2-2; 8 bases match TRBD1. V shed 4 bases and J 7 bases; nucleotides not matched to a gene: 8. This CDR3 comprises 15 residues. CDR1 is SNHLY, CDR2 FYNNEI, per germline. CDR3 in amino acids: CASSVQGAPGGELFF. CDR3 sequence (DNA): TGTGCCAGCAGTGTTCAGGGGGCGCCCGGCGGGGAGCTGTTTTTT.

The chain recombines TRBV4-2 with TRBJ1-1, with 11 bases that match TRBD1. This CDR3 contains 18 residues. Germline CDR1 LGHNA, CDR2 YNFKEQ. V lost 0 bases and J lost 4; bases outside the gene matches: 10. This CDR3 reads CASSQEAHPGTGGTEAFF. DNA of the CDR3: TGTGCCAGCAGCCAAGAAGCGCATCCCGGGACAGGGGGCACTGAAGCTTTCTTT.

There are a few counts of this clonotype. This chain links TRBV25-1 with TRBJ2-1, with 9 positions matching TRBD2. The CDR3 runs 13 residues. The junction had 9 bases not matched to a gene; V was cut back by 10 bases and J by 8 bases. Per germline, CDR1 MGHDK and CDR2 SYGVNS. The CDR3: CATWGREGYEQFF. CDR3 DNA sequence: TGTGCCACCTGGGGGCGGGAGGGGTATGAGCAGTTCTTC.

This clonotype was observed many times. The rearrangement links TRBV4-1 to TRBJ2-3; 7 bases match TRBD2. The V gene's germline CDR1 is MGHRA and CDR2 YSYEKL. Unmatched junction bases numbered 7, after V lost 4 bases and J lost 3 bases. This CDR3 spans 15 amino acids. CDR3: CASSRTSFLTDTQYF. The CDR3, as DNA: TGCGCCAGCAGCCGGACTAGTTTCTTGACAGATACGCAGTATTTT.

This chain connects TRBV24-1 to TRBJ2-6; 10 bases line up with TRBD1. Trimming at V came to 7 bases and at J to 0 bases, leaving 5 bases not matched to a gene. The CDR3 sequence is 17 residues long. Looked up from germline, CDR1 is KGHDR and CDR2 is SFDVKD. DNA of the CDR3: TGTGCCACCAGCCCGGGACAGGGGATCTCTGGGGCCAACGTCCTGACTTTC. This encodes CATSPGQGISGANVLTF.

The chain has TRBV2 and TRBJ2-2; D is unresolved. The germline V and J ends were trimmed by 3 bases and 2 bases, with 1 base remaining between them. Per germline, CDR1 SNHLY and CDR2 FYNNEI. The CDR3 loop spans 12 amino acids. The DNA of the CDR3 is TGTGCCAGCAGTGATAACACCGGGGAGCTGTTTTTT. Its protein is CASSDNTGELFF.

The chain uses TRBV7-2 and TRBJ2-1, with 10 nucleotides matching TRBD2. The CDR3 loop spans 16 amino acids. Germline CDR1 SGHTA, CDR2 FQGNSA. The ends lost 3 bases at V and 10 bases at J; junction bases unmatched: 12. The CDR3, as DNA: TGTGCCAGCAGCTTGAGTCTGGCTAGCGGGAGAGGAGAGCAGTTCTTC. Translation: CASSLSLASGRGEQFF.

This clonotype was seen ten or more times. V and J are TRBV20-1 and TRBJ1-4, with D maybe TRBD1 (5 bases). The germline V and J ends were trimmed by 0 bases and 7 bases, with 12 bases remaining between them. The CDR3 is 14 residues long. Germline V gives CDR1 DFQATT, CDR2 SNEGSKA (reference sequence). The CDR3 region has the DNA TGCAGTGCTAGAGATGGGCCAGGGAGTGAAAAACTGTTTTTT. It specifies CSARDGPGSEKLFF.

The V gene is TRBV7-9, the J gene TRBJ2-3; 9 nucleotides match TRBD2. This CDR3 spans 17 amino acids. J lost 3 bases, V lost 8 bases, and 15 bases had no gene match. Germline CDR1 SEHNR, CDR2 FQNEAQ (reference sequence). This CDR3 is CASSPGGGALRTDTQYF. The CDR3 DNA reads as TGTGCCAGCTCACCTGGCGGGGGGGCTCTTCGAACAGATACGCAGTATTTT.

The chain joins TRBV5-1 to TRBJ2-1, with a tentative D call TRBD2 (5 bases). The CDR3 is 15 amino acids. The V and J ends lost 0 bases and 4 bases respectively, with 11 bases between them. Germline V gene lookup returns CDR1 SGHRS and CDR2 YFSETQ. CDR3 in amino acids: CASSLAPERYNEQFF. In DNA, the CDR3 is TGCGCCAGCAGCTTGGCCCCGGAGCGGTACAATGAGCAGTTCTTC.

This rearrangement joins TRBV12-3 or TRBV12-4 to TRBJ2-1, with D uncertain. Trimming took off 8 bases at V and 6 bases at J, with 14 bases between the two ends. This CDR3 has 13 residues. CDR3 sequence reads: CASFRALGNEQFF. As DNA, the CDR3 is TGTGCCAGCTTCCGGGCCTTGGGCAATGAGCAGTTCTTC.